This is a list of T cell receptor beta chains from one sample in a study of shared clonotypes between healthy human individuals. TCRdb's table, derived via immunoSEQ multiplex PCR, lists solely in-frame clones and lacks some. This sample carries approximately 600,000 clones, about 95% of them seen once, and the ten largest clones take approximately 0.11%. Sequenced input: naive CD8+ T cells sorted from blood. The receptors were gathered from a young woman in good health. Both conserved end residues are part of each CDR3. Fields, in order: J gene, D gene, clone size, V gene, CDR3 protein, CDR3 DNA. D genes are given only for firm matches. Size is stated for part of the rows, as once, few or many counts, or as a class when the clone is expanded.

>TRBJ1-2|TRBD1|-|TRBV5-8
CASSIGTGLYGYTF
TGTGCCAGCAGCATAGGGACAGGGCTCTATGGCTACACCTTC
>TRBJ2-6|-|-|TRBV28
CASSLGSPGPQSGANVLTF
TGTGCCAGCAGTTTAGGGTCCCCGGGGCCCCAATCTGGGGCCAACGTCCTGACTTTC
>TRBJ2-1|-|once|TRBV5-6
CASSPKGGRGSEQFF
TGTGCCAGCAGCCCCAAGGGGGGGCGCGGGAGTGAGCAGTTCTTC
>TRBJ1-4|-|-|TRBV28
CASSPGPDSEVWEKLFF
TGTGCCAGCAGCCCGGGGCCCGACAGCGAGGTATGGGAAAAACTGTTTTTT
>TRBJ1-1|-|-|TRBV5-6
CASSSAGVSTEAFF
TGTGCCAGCAGCTCAGCAGGGGTTTCCACTGAAGCTTTCTTT
>TRBJ1-1|-|-|TRBV4-1
CASSQGWTPLFEAFF
TGCGCCAGCAGCCAAGGATGGACACCACTCTTTGAAGCTTTCTTT
>TRBJ2-3|-|-|TRBV4-1
CASSQEPGAGFGDTQYF
TGCGCCAGCAGCCAAGAGCCCGGGGCGGGGTTTGGGGATACGCAGTATTTT
>TRBJ1-5|-|-|TRBV7-8
CASSLGLMQPQHF
TGTGCCAGCAGCTTAGGACTCATGCAGCCCCAGCATTTT
>TRBJ2-1|-|-|TRBV6-6
CASSYPVARDNEQFF
TGTGCCAGCAGTTACCCCGTCGCCCGGGATAATGAGCAGTTCTTC
>TRBJ1-1|TRBD1|-|TRBV4-1
CASSQVEGATEAFF
TGCGCCAGCAGCCAAGTCGAGGGGGCCACTGAAGCTTTCTTT
>TRBJ2-7|-|-|TRBV9
CASSVEDNSYEQYF
TGTGCCAGCAGCGTAGAGGACAACTCCTACGAGCAGTACTTC
>TRBJ2-7|-|-|TRBV7-6
CASSGSVVAHEQYF
TGTGCCAGCAGCGGGTCGGTGGTAGCCCACGAGCAGTACTTC
>TRBJ1-5|-|-|TRBV27
CASSLGVRQPQHF
TGTGCCAGCAGTCTAGGGGTAAGGCAGCCCCAGCATTTT
>TRBJ1-1|TRBD1|-|TRBV7-9
CASTTPEGARGGYEAFF
TGTGCCAGCACCACCCCTGAGGGGGCGCGAGGGGGGTATGAGGCTTTCTTT
>TRBJ2-3|-|-|TRBV2
CASSEGGPPRGF
TGTGCCAGCAGTGAGGGGGGACCCCCCCGTGGTTTT
>TRBJ2-7|-|-|TRBV5-3
CARSYYPRDLSYEQYF
TGTGCCAGAAGCTATTATCCCCGGGACCTATCCTACGAGCAGTACTTC
>TRBJ2-7|-|-|TRBV11-2
CASSVSIAMHSYEQYF
TGTGCCAGCAGCGTATCTATAGCCATGCACTCCTACGAGCAGTACTTC
>TRBJ1-1|-|few|TRBV7-9
CASSSRMSAIAEAFF
TGTGCCAGCAGCTCTAGAATGTCCGCGATCGCTGAAGCTTTCTTT
>TRBJ1-1|-|-|TRBV28
CASSLISFGSEAFF
TGTGCCAGCAGTTTGATTTCGTTCGGGTCTGAAGCTTTCTTT
>TRBJ2-1|TRBD1|-|TRBV7-6
CASSKGSTGVSYNEQFF
TGTGCCAGCAGCAAGGGCTCGACAGGGGTCTCCTACAATGAGCAGTTCTTC
>TRBJ2-5|TRBD1|-|TRBV28
CASSLREVYRGQETQYF
TGTGCCAGCAGTTTAAGAGAGGTGTACAGGGGGCAAGAGACCCAGTACTTC
>TRBJ2-7|-|-|TRBV15
CATSRGTDYEQYF
TGTGCCACCAGCAGAGGGACAGATTACGAGCAGTACTTC
>TRBJ2-7|-|-|TRBV5-1
CASSWSTGTSSYEQYF
TGCGCCAGCAGCTGGTCCACCGGGACAAGCTCCTACGAGCAGTACTTC
>TRBJ2-5|-|-|TRBV28
CASSLWEETQYF
TGTGCCAGCAGTTTATGGGAAGAGACCCAGTACTTC
>TRBJ2-4|TRBD2|-|TRBV15
CATSRDWSSGDTLAKNIQYF
TGTGCCACCAGCAGAGACTGGTCTAGCGGGGACACTCTAGCCAAAAACATTCAGTACTTC
>TRBJ1-1|-|-|TRBV27
CASSLSPLNTEAFF
TGTGCCAGCAGTTTATCCCCGCTGAACACTGAAGCTTTCTTT
>TRBJ2-7|-|-|TRBV5-4
CASSFGSSYEQYF
TGTGCCAGCAGCTTTGGGAGCTCCTACGAGCAGTACTTC
>TRBJ2-7|-|-|TRBV7-9
CASSVGLSYEQYF
TGTGCCAGCAGCGTCGGCCTTTCCTACGAGCAGTACTTC
>TRBJ2-7|-|few|TRBV2
CASNIADSSYEQYF
TGTGCCAGCAACATTGCGGACAGCTCCTACGAGCAGTACTTC
>TRBJ2-7|TRBD2|-|TRBV28
CAIGGLAGGYEQYF
TGTGCCATTGGGGGGCTAGCGGGAGGATACGAGCAGTACTTC
>TRBJ2-7|TRBD2|-|TRBV9
CASSVGPAGGYEQYF
TGTGCCAGCAGCGTAGGACCAGCGGGAGGATACGAGCAGTACTTC
>TRBJ2-2|TRBD2|-|TRBV6-5
CASSYSREGAGELFF
TGTGCCAGCAGTTACTCCCGGGAGGGGGCCGGGGAGCTGTTTTTT
>TRBJ1-2|-|-|TRBV6-5
CASSYGGGDGYTF
TGTGCCAGCAGTTACGGGGGTGGGGATGGCTACACCTTC
>TRBJ1-6|-|once|TRBV7-9
CASSLESAFGSPLHF
TGTGCCAGCAGCTTAGAGTCCGCCTTTGGGTCACCCCTCCACTTT
>TRBJ2-1|TRBD2|few|TRBV7-2
CATWTSRDEQFF
TGTGCCACCTGGACTAGCCGCGATGAGCAGTTCTTC
>TRBJ1-4|-|-|TRBV28
CASQTRGWDEKLFF
TGTGCCAGCCAGACGCGGGGGTGGGATGAAAAACTGTTTTTT
>TRBJ1-1|TRBD1|-|TRBV27
CASSYRTGVGSEAFF
TGTGCCAGCAGTTATAGGACAGGGGTAGGTTCTGAAGCTTTCTTT
>TRBJ2-2|TRBD2|-|TRBV2
CASIWSRETSDTGELFF
TGTGCCAGCATCTGGTCTCGCGAGACTAGCGACACCGGGGAGCTGTTTTTT
>TRBJ2-7|TRBD2|-|TRBV4-1
CASSPSPSSGRYEQYF
TGCGCCAGCAGCCCCAGCCCATCTAGCGGGAGGTACGAGCAGTACTTC
>TRBJ2-7|TRBD1|-|TRBV5-5
CASSWGTGGYEQYF
TGTGCCAGCAGCTGGGGGACAGGGGGCTACGAGCAGTACTTC
>TRBJ1-2|-|-|TRBV6-6
CASSYSNSPYGYTF
TGTGCCAGCAGTTACTCGAATAGTCCCTATGGCTACACCTTC
>TRBJ2-1|-|-|TRBV27
CASSFTAGAYNEQFF
TGTGCCAGCAGTTTTACGGCAGGGGCTTACAATGAGCAGTTCTTC
>TRBJ2-7|TRBD1|-|TRBV5-1
CASSYTGGYEQYF
TGCGCCAGCAGCTATACAGGGGGCTACGAGCAGTACTTC
>TRBJ2-7|-|-|TRBV5-8
CASSHRGYEQYF
TGTGCCAGCAGCCACCGAGGCTACGAGCAGTACTTC
>TRBJ1-3|-|once|TRBV27
CASRDSTLSGNTIYF
TGTGCCAGCAGGGACAGCACCCTCTCTGGAAACACCATATATTTT
>TRBJ1-1|-|-|TRBV28
CASSNREMNTEAFF
TGTGCCAGCAGTAACAGGGAAATGAACACTGAAGCTTTCTTT
>TRBJ2-7|-|-|TRBV28
CASSLLTGGYEQYF
TGTGCCAGCAGTTTGTTGACAGGAGGCTACGAGCAGTACTTC
>TRBJ2-3|TRBD2|-|TRBV29-1
CSVGGLSGRDYTDTQYF
TGCAGCGTCGGGGGGCTCAGCGGGAGGGATTACACAGATACGCAGTATTTT
>TRBJ2-1|-|-|TRBV7-9
CASSLEVSLSSYNEQFF
TGTGCCAGCAGCTTAGAGGTCAGCCTGAGCTCCTACAATGAGCAGTTCTTC
>TRBJ2-7|TRBD2|-|TRBV6-5
CASSFSGKWYEQYF
TGTGCCAGCTCTTTCAGCGGGAAATGGTACGAGCAGTACTTC
>TRBJ2-7|TRBD2|once|TRBV9
CASSVGGSTYEQYF
TGTGCCAGCAGCGTAGGCGGGAGTACCTACGAGCAGTACTTC
>TRBJ2-1|TRBD2|-|TRBV6-5
CASSYSLAGANNEQFF
TGTGCCAGCAGTTACTCTCTGGCGGGAGCGAATAATGAGCAGTTCTTC
>TRBJ1-1|-|-|TRBV5-1
CASSMRTGNTEAFF
TGCGCCAGCAGCATGAGGACGGGGAACACTGAAGCTTTCTTT
>TRBJ2-4|-|-|TRBV6-5
CASQNRGIQYF
TGTGCCAGCCAAAACCGGGGCATTCAGTACTTC
>TRBJ2-1|-|-|TRBV27
CASSLTLTSGTPDIEQFF
TGTGCCAGCAGTTTAACACTCACCTCCGGGACCCCCGACATCGAGCAGTTCTTC
>TRBJ2-7|-|-|TRBV7-9
CASSAGSTGITLSYEQYF
TGTGCCAGCAGCGCGGGATCAACAGGGATAACCCTCTCCTACGAGCAGTACTTC
>TRBJ2-7|TRBD2|-|TRBV5-4
CASSRDGGEYEQYF
TGTGCCAGCAGCCGGGACGGGGGGGAGTACGAGCAGTACTTC
>TRBJ2-7|TRBD1|-|TRBV27
CASSLRQGAYEQYF
TGTGCCAGCAGTTTACGGCAGGGGGCGTACGAGCAGTACTTC
>TRBJ2-1|-|-|TRBV5-1
CASSLAPGRRRNEQFF
TGCGCCAGCAGCTTGGCCCCTGGCAGGCGGCGCAATGAGCAGTTCTTC
>TRBJ2-2|-|-|TRBV28
CASSSSYTGELFF
TGTGCCAGCAGTTCTAGTTACACCGGGGAGCTGTTTTTT